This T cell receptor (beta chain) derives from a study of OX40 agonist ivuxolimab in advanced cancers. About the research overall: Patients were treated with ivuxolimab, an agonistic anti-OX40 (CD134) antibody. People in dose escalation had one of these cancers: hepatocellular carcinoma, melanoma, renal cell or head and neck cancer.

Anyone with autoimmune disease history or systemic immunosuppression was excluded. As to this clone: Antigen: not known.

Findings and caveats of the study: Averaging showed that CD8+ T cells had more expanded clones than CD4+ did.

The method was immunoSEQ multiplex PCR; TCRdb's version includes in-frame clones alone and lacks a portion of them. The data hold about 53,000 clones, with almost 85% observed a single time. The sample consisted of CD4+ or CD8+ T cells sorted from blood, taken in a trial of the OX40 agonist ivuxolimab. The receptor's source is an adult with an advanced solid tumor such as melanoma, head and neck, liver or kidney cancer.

CDR3 residues: CASSLGPSGYNEQFF. CDR3 nucleotide sequence: TGTGCCAGCAGCTTAGGCCCTAGCGGATACAATGAGCAGTTCTTC. The chain uses TRBV7-2 and TRBJ2-1, with TRBD2 identical over 7 bases. Looked up from germline, CDR1 is SGHTA and CDR2 is FQGNSA. The CDR3 sequence is 15 residues long. Unmatched junction bases numbered 4, after V lost 1 base and J lost 4 bases.